These 13 T cell receptor beta chains were sequenced from one sample in a study of shared clonotypes between healthy human individuals. TCRdb's table, derived via immunoSEQ multiplex PCR, lists solely in-frame clones and lacks some. Among more than 400,000 clones, 95% to 96% were seen once, and the ten largest hold under 0.065%. Source material: naive CD4+ T cells sorted from blood. Subset in this sample: CD45RA+ positively selected. These receptors were taken from a woman aged 30 to 39 in good health.

CDR3 sequence reads: CASRAHGTSDHYEQYF. CDR3 nucleotide sequence: TGTGCCAGCAGAGCTCATGGGACGTCGGACCACTACGAGCAGTACTTC. The chain recombines TRBV27 with TRBJ2-7; D may correspond to TRBD1 or TRBD2 (5 bases each). The length of the CDR3 is 16 residues. Trimming stripped 6 bases from V and 3 bases from J, with 21 bases between. CDR1 and CDR2 from the germline V gene are MNHEY and SMNVEV (reference sequence).

Of note for this clone: Mismatch with germline at one junction end may stem from a read error. The rearrangement joins TRBV13 to TRBJ2-7, with 11 bases matching TRBD2. This CDR3 region has 18 residues. CDR1 is PRHDT and CDR2 is FYEKMQ in the germline V gene (reference sequence). The CDR3 loop is CASTLGGLAGGLAGEQYF. The CDR3 nucleotides read TGTGCCAGCACCTTAGGGGGGCTAGCGGGAGGACTAGCGGGCGAGCAGTACTTC.

The J gene is TRBJ1-6, the V gene TRBV19, with 8 bases aligning to TRBD1. V was clipped by 4 bases and J by 7 bases; unmatched bases: 3. From germline, CDR1 is LNHDA and CDR2 SQIVND (reference sequence). The CDR3 contains 14 residues. CDR3 nucleotides: TGTGCCAGTAGTACGGACAGGGTAAATTCACCCCTCCACTTT. This sequence encodes CASSTDRVNSPLHF.

The chain couples TRBV9 to TRBJ2-7, with 8 nucleotides matching TRBD2. The CDR3 is 16 amino acids. Germline V gives CDR1 SGDLS, CDR2 YYNGEE. V shed 4 bases and J 1 base; nucleotides not matched to a gene: 10. CDR3: CASSPSGGEGSYEQYF. In nucleotides, the CDR3 is TGTGCCAGCAGCCCCAGCGGGGGTGAGGGTTCCTACGAGCAGTACTTC.

Points on this clone: This specimen includes other DNA sequences encoding the same CDR3. This chain uses TRBV19 with TRBJ2-7; TRBD1 matches 8 bases. The V and J ends lost 2 bases and 0 bases, in that order; junction bases with no gene match: 0. Germline lookup yields CDR1 LNHDA and CDR2 SQIVND (reference sequence). The CDR3 spans 14 residues. CDR3 loop: CASSIQGASYEQYF. Written as DNA, the CDR3 is TGTGCCAGTAGTATACAGGGGGCCTCCTACGAGCAGTACTTC. Based on the CDR3 plus reference TRBV19 and TRBJ2-7, the full variable domain is DGGITQSPKYLFRKEGQNVTLSCEQNLNHDAMYWYRQDPGQGLRLIYYSQIVNDFQKGDIAEGYSVSREKKESFPLTVTSAQKNPTAFYLCASSIQGASYEQYFGPGTRLTVT.

The CDR3 sequence: CASRRAASSYNEQFF. In DNA form, the CDR3 reads TGTGCCAGCAGGAGGGCGGCCAGCTCCTACAATGAGCAGTTCTTC. The chain couples TRBV7-9 to TRBJ2-1; D is perhaps TRBD2 (5 bases). Germline V gene data show CDR1 as SEHNR and CDR2 as FQNEAQ (reference sequence). The V end was cut by 6 bases, the J end by 0 bases, with 12 bases between. CDR3 length: 15 residues.

This sequence joins TRBV7-9 and TRBJ2-1; the D is unclear. Germline lookup yields CDR1 SEHNR and CDR2 FQNEAQ (reference sequence). With 8 bases removed from V and 0 bases from J, the gap between germline ends came to 14 bases. The length of the CDR3 is 15 residues. The CDR3 DNA follows: TGTGCCAGCTACGACGGCTGGAGCTCCTACAATGAGCAGTTCTTC. Its translation: CASYDGWSSYNEQFF. Together with reference TRBV7-9 and TRBJ2-1, the CDR3 gives the full variable domain: DTGVSQNPRHKITKRGQNVTFRCDPISEHNRLYWYRQTLGQGPEFLTYFQNEAQLEKSRLLSDRFSAERPKGSFSTLEIQRTEQGDSAMYLCASYDGWSSYNEQFFGPGTRLTVL.

The gene calls are TRBV6-1 and TRBJ2-3, with a possible D match to TRBD2 (5 bases). The CDR3 has 14 amino acids. Trimming pared 3 bases from V and 0 bases from J, leaving 7 bases between. In germline, CDR1 is MNHNS, CDR2 SASEGT. In DNA, the CDR3 is TGTGCCAGCAGTGATAGGACTAGCACAGATACGCAGTATTTT. Translation: CASSDRTSTDTQYF.

V usage is TRBV30 and J usage is TRBJ2-5; no clear D. CDR1 is GTSNPN, CDR2 SVGIG, per germline (reference sequence). This CDR3 spans 12 amino acids. V lost 4 bases to trimming and J lost 5 bases, with 11 bases between them. CDR3 loop: CAWTHRYETQYF. The DNA for the CDR3 is TGTGCCTGGACTCATCGGTATGAGACCCAGTACTTC.

The chain uses TRBV5-1 and TRBJ1-1; a possible D gene is TRBD1 (6 bases). The germline CDR1 and CDR2 sequences are SGHRS and YFSETQ. V lost 3 bases and J 3 bases, leaving 12 bases between the germline ends. This CDR3 contains 14 residues. The CDR3 DNA sequence: TGCGCCAGCAGCTCGAGGGGGAGTGACACTGAAGCTTTCTTT. This gives the protein CASSSRGSDTEAFF.

V usage is TRBV18 and J usage is TRBJ1-4; D gene uncertain. The CDR3 length is 14 residues. Trimming shortened V by 1 base and J by 6 bases, and 9 bases separated the two germline ends. Germline assignment: CDR1 KGHSH and CDR2 LQKENI. CDR3 protein: CASSPQGTDEKLFF. In nucleotides, the CDR3 is TGTGCCAGCTCACCACAGGGTACGGATGAAAAACTGTTTTTT.

This clone showed up just a few times. This same CDR3 is encoded by further DNA sequences in the sample. The genes are TRBV18 and TRBJ2-7; 8 bases map to TRBD2. After removal of 3 bases from V and 2 bases from J, the junction contained 3 bases not matched to a gene. The germline V gene has CDR1 KGHSH and CDR2 LQKENI. The CDR3 is 14 residues long. DNA of the CDR3: TGTGCCAGCTCACCGGCGGGGGGACCCTACGAGCAGTACTTC. Protein: CASSPAGGPYEQYF.

This chain joins TRBV5-6 and TRBJ2-5; D is unresolved. V was cut by 4 bases and J by 4 bases, with 11 bases left in between. CDR3 length: 13 amino acids. Looked up from germline, CDR1 is SGHDT and CDR2 is YYEEEE. The CDR3 nucleotides read TGTGCCAGCAGCATCCTACAGATAGAGACCCAGTACTTC. As protein: CASSILQIETQYF.